The entry below describes one T cell receptor beta chain. Its specific antigen is unknown. The record has no base qualities; no much larger clone is one base away. Genomic DNA served as template for TCR beta VDJ combination and CDR3 sequence profiling. An Illumina HiSeq 2000 was the platform used for TCR repertoire sequencing. The source study handled its data this way. Repertoire assessment relied on Simpson's diversity index, CDR3 size and DJ length profiles, and TRBV/TRBJ rearrangement plots. Whichever DNA sequence was most abundant in the deep sequencing data was defined as the immunodominant clone. CDR3 amino acid sequences were checked for sharing across subjects and were also compared against the VDJdb database and published repertoires. Using fastp trimming at Q25 and MiXCR clonotype assembly, TCRdb reanalyzed the public sequencing data and kept in-frame beta chains. CDR3 protein duplicates are merged, each entry listing the most common genes and DNA. TCRdb, not the original authors, processed these V and J calls. The sample yields around 200,000 distinct CDR3 sequences; under 55% were counted once. The ten largest make up nearly 20% of the sample.

Expansion of CD8+CD57+ cells had been shown by flow cytometry in the patients chosen for sequencing. Severe acquired aplastic anemia was diagnosed in all patients according to International Study of Aplastic Anemia and Agranulocytosis and Camitta criteria. At the time blood was sampled, none of the patients had received any therapy. In the study, sorted CD4+ and CD8+ blood T cells from patients with severe aplastic anemia and from healthy subjects underwent deep sequencing of TCR repertoires. Patients were enrolled in the USA under clinicaltrials.gov protocols 00001620, 01623167, 00001397, 00071045, 00081523 and 00961064. Ficoll-Paque density gradient centrifugation was used to isolate peripheral blood mononuclear cells. Before DNA extraction, CD4+ and CD8+ T cells were sorted with FACS or magnetic beads. The data were obtained in a study of CD8+CD57+ T cells in acquired aplastic anemia listed by TCRdb under 2018. Background for the entire study: DNA extracted from sorted CD4+ and CD8+ cells had a mean of around 3.3 ug, with a range of about 0.18 to 27.4 ug. CD8+CD57+ expansion was defined as a frequency above the mean frequency observed in healthy subjects. Results and caveats for the whole study, not just this receptor: Patients and healthy controls showed no significant difference in CD8+ Simpson's diversity (P=0.060). Although 25 to 30 CD8+ CDR3 sequences were shared by patients and controls, these sequences appeared highly expressed in patients and within the immunodominant clones of patients.

The CDR3 runs 15 amino acids, cysteine and phenylalanine included. The only DNA kept is the CDR3, 45 bases in frame from the first base. From V the trimming removes 0 bases and from J it removes 6 bases, while the gene matches leave 6 bases of the junction unaccounted for. Based on the germline V gene (reference sequence), the CDR1 and CDR2 sequences are DFQATT and SNEGSKA. This chain is built from TRBV20-1 and TRBJ1-4, with TRBD1 identical over 8 junction bases. The sample taken for sequencing was sorted CD4+, CD8+, or CD8+CD57+ T cells (not recorded which) from PBMCs. The source is a human donor with aplastic anemia. The CDR3 sequence is CSARDRQGSDEKLFF. Read as DNA, the sequence is TGCAGTGCTAGAGATCGACAGGGGAGTGATGAAAAACTGTTTTTT.